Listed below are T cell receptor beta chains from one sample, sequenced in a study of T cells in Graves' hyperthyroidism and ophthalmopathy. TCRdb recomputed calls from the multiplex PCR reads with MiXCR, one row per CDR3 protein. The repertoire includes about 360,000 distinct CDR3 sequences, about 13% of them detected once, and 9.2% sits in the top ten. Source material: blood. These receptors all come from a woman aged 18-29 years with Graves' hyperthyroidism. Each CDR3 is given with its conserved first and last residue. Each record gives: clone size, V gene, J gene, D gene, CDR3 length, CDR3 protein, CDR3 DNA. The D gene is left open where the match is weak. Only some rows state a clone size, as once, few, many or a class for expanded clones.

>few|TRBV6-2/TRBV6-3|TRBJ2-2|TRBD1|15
CASTRTGPNTGELFF
TGTGCCAGCACCAGGACAGGGCCGAACACCGGGGAGCTGTTTTTT
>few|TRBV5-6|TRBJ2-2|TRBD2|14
CASIVGEGSGELFF
TGTGCCAGCATCGTGGGGGAGGGTTCCGGGGAGCTGTTTTTT
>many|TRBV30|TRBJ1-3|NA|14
CAWIPRYSGNTIYF
TGTGCCTGGATCCCCAGGTACTCTGGAAACACCATATATTTT
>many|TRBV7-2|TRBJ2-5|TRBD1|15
CASSSGTGGFLTQYF
TGTGCCAGCAGCTCGGGGACAGGGGGATTCTTGACCCAGTACTTC
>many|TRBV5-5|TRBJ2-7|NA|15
CASSLLAGAVYEQYF
TGTGCCAGCAGCTTGTTGGCAGGGGCAGTCTACGAGCAGTACTTC
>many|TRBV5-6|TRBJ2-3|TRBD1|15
CASSSHRGSTDTQYF
TGTGCCAGCAGCTCCCACAGGGGTTCCACAGATACGCAGTATTTT
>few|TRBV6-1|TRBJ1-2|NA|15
CASKTDLSSGYGYTF
TGTGCCAGCAAAACTGACCTGTCGTCGGGCTATGGCTACACCTTC
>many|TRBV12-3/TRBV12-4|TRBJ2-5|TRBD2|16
CASSSFRGGRGETQYF
TGTGCCAGCAGTTCCTTTCGTGGCGGGAGAGGGGAGACCCAGTACTTC
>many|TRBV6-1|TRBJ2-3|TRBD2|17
CASSRSVFRGREGNEYF
TGTGCCAGCAGCCGGTCGGTCTTCCGCGGGAGAGAGGGGAATGAGTATTTT
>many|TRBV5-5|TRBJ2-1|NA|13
CASSLRERGEQFF
TGTGCCAGCAGCTTGCGGGAGAGGGGTGAGCAGTTCTTC
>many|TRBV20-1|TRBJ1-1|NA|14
CSARVPEANTEAFF
TGCAGTGCTAGAGTTCCTGAGGCGAACACTGAAGCTTTCTTT
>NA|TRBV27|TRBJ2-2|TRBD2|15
CASSLNSGGTGELFF
TGTGCCAGCAGTTTAAATTCGGGGGGTACCGGGGAGCTGTTTTTT
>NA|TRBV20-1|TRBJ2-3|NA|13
CSAGDPSADTQYF
TGCAGTGCTGGAGATCCCAGCGCAGATACGCAGTATTTT
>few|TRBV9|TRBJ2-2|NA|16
CASSVGPSVTGGELFF
TGTGCCAGCAGCGTAGGTCCGTCGGTAACAGGCGGGGAGCTGTTTTTT
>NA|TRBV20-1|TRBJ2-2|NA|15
CSASTGSRDTGELFF
TGCAGTGCTAGTACGGGGAGTAGGGACACCGGGGAGCTGTTTTTT
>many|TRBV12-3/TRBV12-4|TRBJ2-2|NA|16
CASSLGSAGTTGELFF
TGTGCCAGCAGTTTAGGGTCGGCGGGGACTACCGGGGAGCTGTTTTTT
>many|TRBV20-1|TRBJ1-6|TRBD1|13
CSARGQSYSPLHF
TGCAGTGCTAGGGGACAGAGTTATTCACCCCTCCACTTT
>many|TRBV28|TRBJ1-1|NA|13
CASSLQRDTEAFF
TGTGCCAGCAGCCTACAGCGGGACACTGAAGCTTTCTTT
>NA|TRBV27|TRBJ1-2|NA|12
CASSSGPYGYTF
TGTGCCAGCAGTTCAGGTCCTTATGGCTACACCTTC
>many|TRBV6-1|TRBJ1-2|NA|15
CASRDTGAPDYGYTF
TGTGCCAGCAGGGATACAGGCGCTCCGGACTATGGCTACACCTTC
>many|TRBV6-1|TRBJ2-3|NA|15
CASRRGGPNTDTQYF
TGTGCCAGCAGGAGGGGGGGACCCAACACAGATACGCAGTATTTT
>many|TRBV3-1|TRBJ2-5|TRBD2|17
CASSQRLAGGPSETQYF
TGTGCCAGCAGCCAAAGGCTAGCGGGAGGGCCGAGTGAGACCCAGTACTTC
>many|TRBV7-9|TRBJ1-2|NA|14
CASSQDSRNYGYTF
TGTGCCAGCAGCCAGGACAGCCGAAACTATGGCTACACCTTC
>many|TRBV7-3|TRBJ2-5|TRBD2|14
CASSASGSRETQYF
TGTGCCAGCAGCGCCAGCGGGAGTAGAGAGACCCAGTACTTC
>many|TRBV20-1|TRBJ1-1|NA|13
CSARPLVNTEAFF
TGCAGTGCTAGACCCCTCGTGAACACTGAAGCTTTCTTT
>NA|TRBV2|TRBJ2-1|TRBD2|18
CASSAAITTSGRRDEQFF
TGTGCCAGCAGCGCCGCGATAACGACTAGCGGGAGGAGGGATGAGCAGTTCTTC
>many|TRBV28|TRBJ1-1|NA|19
CASSPLPSQSFYMNTEAFF
TGTGCCAGCAGTCCACTTCCCTCTCAATCATTTTACATGAACACTGAAGCTTTCTTT
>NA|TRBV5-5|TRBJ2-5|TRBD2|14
CASSFLLAGETQYF
TGTGCCAGCAGCTTTTTACTAGCGGGGGAGACCCAGTACTTC
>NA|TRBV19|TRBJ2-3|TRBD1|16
CASSEGAHEFTDTQYF
TGTGCCAGTAGTGAGGGGGCGCACGAGTTCACAGATACGCAGTATTTT
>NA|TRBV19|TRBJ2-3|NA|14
CASREASGTDTQYF
TGTGCCAGTCGTGAAGCCTCCGGCACAGATACGCAGTATTTT
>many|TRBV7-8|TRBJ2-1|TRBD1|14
CASSFLGTGEQQFF
TGTGCCAGCAGCTTCCTAGGGACAGGGGAACAACAGTTCTTC
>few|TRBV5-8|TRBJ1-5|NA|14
CASSIGDTDQPQHF
TGTGCCAGCAGCATTGGGGACACTGATCAGCCCCAGCATTTT
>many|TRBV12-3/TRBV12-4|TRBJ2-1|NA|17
CASSSPDQRRTYNEQFF
TGTGCCAGCAGTTCACCGGACCAGCGGAGGACCTACAATGAGCAGTTCTTC
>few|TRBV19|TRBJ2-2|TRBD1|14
CASSITGDAGELFF
TGTGCCAGTAGTATCACAGGGGATGCCGGGGAGCTGTTTTTT
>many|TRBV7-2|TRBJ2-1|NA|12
CASSPPWDEQFF
TGTGCCAGCAGCCCGCCATGGGACGAGCAGTTCTTC
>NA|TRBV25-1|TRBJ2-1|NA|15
CASSDTGVPYNEQFF
TGTGCCAGCAGTGATACCGGGGTTCCCTACAATGAGCAGTTCTTC